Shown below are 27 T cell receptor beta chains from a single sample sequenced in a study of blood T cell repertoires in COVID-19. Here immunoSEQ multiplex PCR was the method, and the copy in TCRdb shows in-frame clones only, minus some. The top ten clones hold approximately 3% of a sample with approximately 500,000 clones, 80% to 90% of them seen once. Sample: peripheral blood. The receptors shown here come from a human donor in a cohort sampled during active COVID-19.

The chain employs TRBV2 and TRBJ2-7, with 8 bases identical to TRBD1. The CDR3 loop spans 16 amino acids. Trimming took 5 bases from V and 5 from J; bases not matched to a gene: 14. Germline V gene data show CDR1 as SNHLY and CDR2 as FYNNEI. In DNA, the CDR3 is TGTGCCAGCAGTCCCCCCGGGACAGGATCCTTCAACGAGCAGTACTTC. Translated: CASSPPGTGSFNEQYF.

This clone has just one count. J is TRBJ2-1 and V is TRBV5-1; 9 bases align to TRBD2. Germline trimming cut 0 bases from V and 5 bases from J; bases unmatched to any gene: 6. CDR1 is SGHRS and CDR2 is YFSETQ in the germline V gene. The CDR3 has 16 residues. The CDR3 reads CASSLGGGRADNEQFF. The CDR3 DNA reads TGCGCCAGCAGCTTGGGGGGCGGGAGGGCCGACAATGAGCAGTTCTTC.

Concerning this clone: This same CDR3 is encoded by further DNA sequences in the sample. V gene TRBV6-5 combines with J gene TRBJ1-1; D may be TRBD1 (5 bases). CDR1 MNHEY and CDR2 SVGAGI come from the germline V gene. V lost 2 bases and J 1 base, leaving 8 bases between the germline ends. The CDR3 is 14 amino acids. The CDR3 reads CASSYSQGNTEAFF. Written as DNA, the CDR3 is TGTGCCAGCAGTTACAGTCAGGGGAACACTGAAGCTTTCTTT.

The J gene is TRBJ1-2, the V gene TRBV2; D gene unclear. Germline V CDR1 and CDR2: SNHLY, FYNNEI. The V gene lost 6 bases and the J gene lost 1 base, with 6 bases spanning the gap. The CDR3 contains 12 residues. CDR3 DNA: TGTGCCAGCAGCCAGGTTAACTATGGCTACACCTTC. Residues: CASSQVNYGYTF.

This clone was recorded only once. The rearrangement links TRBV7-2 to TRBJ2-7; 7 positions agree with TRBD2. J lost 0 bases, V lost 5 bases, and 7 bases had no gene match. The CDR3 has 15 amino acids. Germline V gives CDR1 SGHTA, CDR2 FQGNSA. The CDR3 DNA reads TGTGCCAGCAGCCCGCGGTTAGCGGGCTCCTACGAGCAGTACTTC. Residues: CASSPRLAGSYEQYF.

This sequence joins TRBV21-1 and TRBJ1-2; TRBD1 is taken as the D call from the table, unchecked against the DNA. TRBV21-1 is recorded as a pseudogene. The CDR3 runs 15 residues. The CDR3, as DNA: TGTGCCAGCAGCGTCAAGGGACAGGGGGCTGTTGGCTACACCTTC. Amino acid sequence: CASSVKGQGAVGYTF.

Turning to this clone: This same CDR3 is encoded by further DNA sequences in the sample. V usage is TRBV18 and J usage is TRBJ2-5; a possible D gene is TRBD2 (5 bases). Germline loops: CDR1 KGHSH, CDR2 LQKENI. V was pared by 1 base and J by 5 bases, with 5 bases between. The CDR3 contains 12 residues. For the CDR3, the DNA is TGTGCCAGCTCACCACGAGGGGAGACCCAGTACTTC. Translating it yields CASSPRGETQYF.

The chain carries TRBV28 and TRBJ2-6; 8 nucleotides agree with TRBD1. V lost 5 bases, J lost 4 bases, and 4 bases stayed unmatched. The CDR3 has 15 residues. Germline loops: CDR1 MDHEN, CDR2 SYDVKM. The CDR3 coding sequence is TGTGCCAGCAGTCGGACAGGGACGGGGGCCAACGTCCTGACTTTC. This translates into CASSRTGTGANVLTF.

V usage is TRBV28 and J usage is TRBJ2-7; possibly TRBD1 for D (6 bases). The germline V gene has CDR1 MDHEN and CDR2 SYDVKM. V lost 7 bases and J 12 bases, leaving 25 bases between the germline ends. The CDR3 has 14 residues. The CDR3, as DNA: TGTGCCAGCAAAGGGGGTCAGCGACCTGCCCAAAGGTACTTC. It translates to CASKGGQRPAQRYF. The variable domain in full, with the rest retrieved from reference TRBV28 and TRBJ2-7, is DVKVTQSSRYLVKRTGEKVFLECVQDMDHENMFWYRQDPGLGLRLIYFSYDVKMKEKGDIPEGYSVSREKKERFSLILESASTNQTSMYLCASKGGQRPAQRYFGPGTRLTVT.

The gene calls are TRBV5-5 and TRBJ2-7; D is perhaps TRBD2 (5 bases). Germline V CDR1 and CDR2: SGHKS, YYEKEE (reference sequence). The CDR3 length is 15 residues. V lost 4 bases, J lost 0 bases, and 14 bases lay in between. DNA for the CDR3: TGTGCCAGCAGCCCCGCGGTGGGAGTCTCCTACGAGCAGTACTTC. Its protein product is CASSPAVGVSYEQYF. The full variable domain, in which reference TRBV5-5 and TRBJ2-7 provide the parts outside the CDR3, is DAGVTQSPTHLIKTRGQQVTLRCSPISGHKSVSWYQQVLGQGPQFIFQYYEKEERGRGNFPDRFSARQFPNYSSELNVNALLLGDSALYLCASSPAVGVSYEQYFGPGTRLTVT.

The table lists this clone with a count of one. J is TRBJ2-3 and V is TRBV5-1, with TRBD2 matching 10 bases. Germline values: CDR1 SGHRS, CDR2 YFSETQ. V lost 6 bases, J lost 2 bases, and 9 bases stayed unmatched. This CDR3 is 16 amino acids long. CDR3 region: CASTVRTSGATDTQYF. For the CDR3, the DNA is TGCGCCAGCACAGTACGTACTAGCGGGGCCACAGATACGCAGTATTTT.

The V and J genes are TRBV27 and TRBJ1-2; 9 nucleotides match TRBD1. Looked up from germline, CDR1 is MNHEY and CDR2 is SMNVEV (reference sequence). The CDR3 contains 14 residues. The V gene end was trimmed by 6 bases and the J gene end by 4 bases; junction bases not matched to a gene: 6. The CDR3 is CASRGTGTLYGYTF. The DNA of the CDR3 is TGTGCCAGCAGAGGGACAGGGACCCTCTATGGCTACACCTTC.

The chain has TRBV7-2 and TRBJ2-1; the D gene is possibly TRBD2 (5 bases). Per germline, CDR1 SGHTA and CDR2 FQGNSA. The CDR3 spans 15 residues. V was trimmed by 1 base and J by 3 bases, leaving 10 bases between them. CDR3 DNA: TGTGCCAGCAGCTTAGAAGCGGCCCTCTACAATGAGCAGTTCTTC. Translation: CASSLEAALYNEQFF.

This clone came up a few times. The CDR3 spells CASSHVAGGPRTQYF. CDR3 DNA sequence: TGTGCCAGCAGCCATGTAGCGGGAGGGCCTCGGACCCAGTACTTC. The rearrangement joins TRBV7-2 to TRBJ2-5, with 11 bases matching TRBD2. V shed 5 bases and J 7 bases; nucleotides not matched to a gene: 9. This CDR3 spans 15 amino acids. Germline CDR1 reads SGHTA; CDR2 reads FQGNSA.

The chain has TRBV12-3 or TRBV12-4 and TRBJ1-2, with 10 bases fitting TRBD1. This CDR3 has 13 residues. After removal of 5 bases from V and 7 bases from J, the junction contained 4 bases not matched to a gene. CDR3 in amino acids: CASSRQGASGYTF. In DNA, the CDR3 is TGTGCCAGCAGTCGACAGGGGGCGAGTGGCTACACCTTC.

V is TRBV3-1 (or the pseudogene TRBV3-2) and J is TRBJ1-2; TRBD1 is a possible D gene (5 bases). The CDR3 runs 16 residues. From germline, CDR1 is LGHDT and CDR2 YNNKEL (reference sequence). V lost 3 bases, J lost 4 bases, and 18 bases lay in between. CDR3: CASSQVRGRVSYGYTF. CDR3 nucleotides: TGTGCCAGCAGCCAGGTCCGTGGCAGGGTAAGCTATGGCTACACCTTC.

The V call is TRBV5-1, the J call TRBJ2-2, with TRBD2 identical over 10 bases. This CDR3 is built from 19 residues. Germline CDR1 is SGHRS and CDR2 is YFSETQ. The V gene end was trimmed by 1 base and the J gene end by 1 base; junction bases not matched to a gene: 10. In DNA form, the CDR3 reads TGCGCCAGCAGCTTGCCAACGACTAGCGGGTATCTGAACACCGGGGAGCTGTTTTTT. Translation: CASSLPTTSGYLNTGELFF.

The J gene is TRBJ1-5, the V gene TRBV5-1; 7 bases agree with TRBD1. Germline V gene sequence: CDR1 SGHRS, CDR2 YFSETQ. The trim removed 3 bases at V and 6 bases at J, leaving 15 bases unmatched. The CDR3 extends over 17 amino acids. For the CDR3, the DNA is TGCGCCAGCAGCTCCGATCCGACAGGGACCGGGGGTCAGCCCCAGCATTTT. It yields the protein CASSSDPTGTGGQPQHF.

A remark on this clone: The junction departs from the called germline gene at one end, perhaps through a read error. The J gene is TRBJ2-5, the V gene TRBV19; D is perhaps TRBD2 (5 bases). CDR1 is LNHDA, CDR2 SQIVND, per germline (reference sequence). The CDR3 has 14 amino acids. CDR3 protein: CASSIDSAQATQYF. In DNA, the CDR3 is TGTGCCAGTAGTATAGATAGCGCCCAAGCGACCCAGTACTTC. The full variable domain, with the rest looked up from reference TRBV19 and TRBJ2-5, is DGGITQSPKYLFRKEGQNVTLSCEQNLNHDAMYWYRQDPGQGLRLIYYSQIVNDFQKGDIAEGYSVSREKKESFPLTVTSAQKNPTAFYLCASSIDSAQATQYFGPGTRLLVL.

CDR3 amino acids: CASSYSRGGTDTQYF. In nucleotides, the CDR3 is TGTGCCAGCAGTTATTCTCGGGGTGGCACAGATACGCAGTATTTT. The chain recombines TRBV27 with TRBJ2-3; weak D call: TRBD2 (5 bases). The CDR3 is 15 amino acids. Germline values: CDR1 MNHEY, CDR2 SMNVEV (reference sequence). Trimming took off 4 bases at V and 1 base at J, with 12 bases between the two ends.

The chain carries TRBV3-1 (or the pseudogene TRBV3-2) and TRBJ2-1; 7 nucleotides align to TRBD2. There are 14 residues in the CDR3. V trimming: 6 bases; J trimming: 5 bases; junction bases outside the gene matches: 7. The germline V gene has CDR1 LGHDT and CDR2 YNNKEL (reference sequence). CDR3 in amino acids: CASSRRLADNEQFF. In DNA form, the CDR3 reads TGTGCCAGCAGTCGCCGGCTAGCGGACAATGAGCAGTTCTTC.

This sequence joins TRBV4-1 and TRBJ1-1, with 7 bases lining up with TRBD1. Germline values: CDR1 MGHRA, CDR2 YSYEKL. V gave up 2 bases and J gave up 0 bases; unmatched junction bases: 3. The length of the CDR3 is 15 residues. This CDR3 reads CASSQLDRLNTEAFF. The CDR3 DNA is TGCGCCAGCAGCCAACTGGACAGGTTGAACACTGAAGCTTTCTTT.

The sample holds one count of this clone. CDR3 coding DNA: TGTGCCAGCAGCTTAAAGGCTAGCGGGAGTGCAGATACGCAGTATTTT. Its protein product is CASSLKASGSADTQYF. The rearrangement uses TRBV11-2 and TRBJ2-3, with 10 bases lining up with TRBD2. The CDR3 has 16 amino acids. Germline assignment: CDR1 SGHAT and CDR2 FQNNGV. Trimming removed 2 bases from V and 4 bases from J; junction bases left unmatched: 6.

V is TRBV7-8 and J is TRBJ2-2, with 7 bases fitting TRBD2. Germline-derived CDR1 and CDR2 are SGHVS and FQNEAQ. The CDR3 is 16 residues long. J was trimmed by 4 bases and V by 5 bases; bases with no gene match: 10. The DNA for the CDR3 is TGTGCCAGCAGCCCCGCAACGGGAGGACGCACCGGGGAGCTGTTTTTT. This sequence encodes CASSPATGGRTGELFF.

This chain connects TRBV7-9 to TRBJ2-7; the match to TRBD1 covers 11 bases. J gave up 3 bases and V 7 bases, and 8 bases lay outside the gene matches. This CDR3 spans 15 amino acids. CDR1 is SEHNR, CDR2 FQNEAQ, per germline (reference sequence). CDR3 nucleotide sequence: TGTGCCAGCACCTCCTCCGGGACAGGGGGCTACGAGCAGTACTTC. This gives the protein CASTSSGTGGYEQYF.

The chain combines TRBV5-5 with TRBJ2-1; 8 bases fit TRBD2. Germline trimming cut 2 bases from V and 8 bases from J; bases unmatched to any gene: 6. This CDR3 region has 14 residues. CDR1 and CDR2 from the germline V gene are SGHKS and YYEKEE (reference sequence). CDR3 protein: CASSLGLAGDEQFF. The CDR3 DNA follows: TGTGCCAGCAGCTTAGGACTAGCCGGGGATGAGCAGTTCTTC.

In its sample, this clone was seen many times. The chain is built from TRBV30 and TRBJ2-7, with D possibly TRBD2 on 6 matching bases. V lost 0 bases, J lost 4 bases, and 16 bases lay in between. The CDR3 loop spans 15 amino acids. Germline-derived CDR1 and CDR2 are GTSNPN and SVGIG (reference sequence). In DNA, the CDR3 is TGTGCCTGGAGTGTACAGGACGCGGGGAGGTACGAGCAGTACTTC. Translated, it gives CAWSVQDAGRYEQYF.